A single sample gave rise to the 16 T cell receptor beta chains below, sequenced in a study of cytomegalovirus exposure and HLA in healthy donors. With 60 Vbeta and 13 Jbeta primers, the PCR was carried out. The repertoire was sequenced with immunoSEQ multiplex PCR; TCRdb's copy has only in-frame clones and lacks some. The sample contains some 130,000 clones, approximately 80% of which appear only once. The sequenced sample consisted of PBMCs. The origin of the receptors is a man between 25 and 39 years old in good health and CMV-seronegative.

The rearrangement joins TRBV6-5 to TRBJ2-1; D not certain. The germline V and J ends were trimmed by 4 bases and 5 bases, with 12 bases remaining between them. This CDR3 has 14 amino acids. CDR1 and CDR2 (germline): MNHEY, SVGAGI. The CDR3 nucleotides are TGTGCCAGCAGTTCAAGTCCTAATAACAATGAGCAGTTCTTC. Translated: CASSSSPNNNEQFF.

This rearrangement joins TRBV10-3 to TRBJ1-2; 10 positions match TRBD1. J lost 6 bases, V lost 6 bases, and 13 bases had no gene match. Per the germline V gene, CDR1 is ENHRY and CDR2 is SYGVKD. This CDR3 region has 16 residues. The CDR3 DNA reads TGTGCCATCAGCACGACAGGGGGCTGGACTAATAATGGCTACACCTTC. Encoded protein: CAISTTGGWTNNGYTF.

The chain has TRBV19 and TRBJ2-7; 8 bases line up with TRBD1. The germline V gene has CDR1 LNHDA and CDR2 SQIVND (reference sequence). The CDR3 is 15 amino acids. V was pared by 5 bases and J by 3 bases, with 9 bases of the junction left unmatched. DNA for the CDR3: TGTGCCAGTAGTCCCGGACAGGGTTACTTCTACGAGCAGTACTTC. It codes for CASSPGQGYFYEQYF.

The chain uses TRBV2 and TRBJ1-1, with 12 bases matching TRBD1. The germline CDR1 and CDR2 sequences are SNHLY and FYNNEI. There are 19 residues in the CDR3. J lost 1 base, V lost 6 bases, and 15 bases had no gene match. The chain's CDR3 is CASRAPPGQGASRNTEAFF. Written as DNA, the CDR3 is TGTGCCAGCAGAGCACCCCCGGGACAGGGGGCAAGCCGGAACACTGAAGCTTTCTTT.

The CDR3 sequence: CASSRLAGVRTGELFF. In nucleotides, the CDR3 is TGTGCCAGCAGCCGACTAGCGGGAGTGAGAACCGGGGAGCTGTTTTTT. The chain uses TRBV7-9 and TRBJ2-2; TRBD2 matches at 12 bases. V lost 5 bases to trimming and J lost 5 bases; unmatched junction nucleotides: 6. Germline lookup yields CDR1 SEHNR and CDR2 FQNEAQ (reference sequence). This CDR3 spans 16 amino acids.

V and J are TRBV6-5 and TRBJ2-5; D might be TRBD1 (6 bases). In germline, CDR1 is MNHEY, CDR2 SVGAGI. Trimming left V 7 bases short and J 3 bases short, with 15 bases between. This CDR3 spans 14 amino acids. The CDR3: CASTPPGHEETQYF. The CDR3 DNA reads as TGTGCCAGCACCCCTCCGGGACACGAAGAGACCCAGTACTTC.

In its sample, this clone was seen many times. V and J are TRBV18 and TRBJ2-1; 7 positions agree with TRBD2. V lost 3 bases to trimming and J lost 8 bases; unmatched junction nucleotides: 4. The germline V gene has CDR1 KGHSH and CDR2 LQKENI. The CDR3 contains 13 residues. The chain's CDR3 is CASSPGRSYEQFF. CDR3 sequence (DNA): TGTGCCAGCTCACCCGGGAGGTCCTATGAGCAGTTCTTC.

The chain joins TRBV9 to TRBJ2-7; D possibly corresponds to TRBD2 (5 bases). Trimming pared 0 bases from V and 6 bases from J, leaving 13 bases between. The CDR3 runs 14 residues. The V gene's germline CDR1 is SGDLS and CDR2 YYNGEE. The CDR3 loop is CASSVGTLRGEQYF. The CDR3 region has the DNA TGTGCCAGCAGCGTAGGAACTCTCCGGGGCGAGCAGTACTTC. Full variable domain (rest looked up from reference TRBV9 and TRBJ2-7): DSGVTQTPKHLITATGQRVTLRCSPRSGDLSVYWYQQSLDQGLQFLIQYYNGEERAKGNILERFSAQQFPDLHSELNLSSLELGDSALYFCASSVGTLRGEQYFGPGTRLTVT.

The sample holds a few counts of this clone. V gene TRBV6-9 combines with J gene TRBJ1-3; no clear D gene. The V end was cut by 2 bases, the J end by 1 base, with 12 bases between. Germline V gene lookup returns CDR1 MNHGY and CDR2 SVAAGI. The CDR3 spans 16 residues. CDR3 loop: CASSYEGPPSGNTIYF. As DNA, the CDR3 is TGTGCCAGCAGTTATGAGGGCCCCCCTTCTGGAAACACCATATATTTT.

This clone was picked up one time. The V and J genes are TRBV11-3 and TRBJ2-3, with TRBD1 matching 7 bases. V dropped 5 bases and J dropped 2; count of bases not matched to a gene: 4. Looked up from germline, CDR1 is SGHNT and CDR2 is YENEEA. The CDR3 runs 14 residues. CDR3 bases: TGTGCCAGCAGCAGAGGGACAGTCACAGATACGCAGTATTTT. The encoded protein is CASSRGTVTDTQYF. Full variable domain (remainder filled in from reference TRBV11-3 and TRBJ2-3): EAGVVQSPRYKIIEKKQPVAFWCNPISGHNTLYWYLQNLGQGPELLIRYENEEAVDDSQLPKDRFSAERLKGVDSTLKIQPAELGDSAVYLCASSRGTVTDTQYFGPGTRLTVL.

CDR3 sequence: CATSKRNSINYETQYF. CDR3 in DNA: TGTGCCACCAGCAAACGAAACTCGATTAACTACGAGACCCAGTACTTC. The genes are TRBV15 and TRBJ2-5; D gene ambiguous. The germline CDR1 and CDR2 sequences are LNHNV and YYDKDF (reference sequence). V shed 4 bases and J shed 5 bases, with 20 bases lying between them. The CDR3 loop spans 16 amino acids.

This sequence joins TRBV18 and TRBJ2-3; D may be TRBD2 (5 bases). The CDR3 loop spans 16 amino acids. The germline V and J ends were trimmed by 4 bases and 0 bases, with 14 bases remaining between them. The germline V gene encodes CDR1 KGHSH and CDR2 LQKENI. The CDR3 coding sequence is TGTGCCAGCTCACGCCGCGCGGGTCTAAGCACAGATACGCAGTATTTT. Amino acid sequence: CASSRRAGLSTDTQYF.

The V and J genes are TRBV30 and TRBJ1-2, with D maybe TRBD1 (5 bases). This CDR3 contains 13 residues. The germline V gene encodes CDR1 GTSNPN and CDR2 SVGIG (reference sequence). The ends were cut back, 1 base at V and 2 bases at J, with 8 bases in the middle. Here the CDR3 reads CAWSGQTNYGYTF. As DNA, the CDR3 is TGTGCCTGGAGTGGACAGACCAACTATGGCTACACCTTC.

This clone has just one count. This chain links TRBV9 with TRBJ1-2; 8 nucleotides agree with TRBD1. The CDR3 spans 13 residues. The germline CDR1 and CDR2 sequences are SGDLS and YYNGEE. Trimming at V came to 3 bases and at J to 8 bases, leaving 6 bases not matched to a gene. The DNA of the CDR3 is TGTGCCAGCAGCGCTCAGGGGGCAGGGGGCTACACCTTC. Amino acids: CASSAQGAGGYTF.

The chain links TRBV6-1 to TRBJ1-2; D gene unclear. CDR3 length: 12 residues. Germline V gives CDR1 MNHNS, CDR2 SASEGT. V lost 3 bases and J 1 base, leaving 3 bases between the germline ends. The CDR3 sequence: CASSDLNYGYTF. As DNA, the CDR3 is TGTGCCAGCAGTGACCTTAACTATGGCTACACCTTC.

The CDR3 DNA reads TGTGCCTGGAGCTTGACTAGCGGGAGGGCCAGGTTCCACGAGCAGTACTTC. Translating it yields CAWSLTSGRARFHEQYF. The V and J genes are TRBV30 and TRBJ2-7; 14 bases fit TRBD2. J gave up 5 bases and V 3 bases, and 12 bases lay outside the gene matches. The germline V gene encodes CDR1 GTSNPN and CDR2 SVGIG (reference sequence). CDR3 length equals 17 residues.